This passage covers 32 T cell receptor beta chains from one sample sequenced in a study of T cell responses to AZD1222 COVID-19 vaccine. Profiled with immunoSEQ multiplex PCR; TCRdb holds only in-frame clones, not every one. The repertoire consists of about 100,000 clones, with 92% occurring once and the leading ten covering approximately 1.1%. Specimen: peripheral blood, collected on day 0 of AZD1222 vaccination. These receptors all stem from an adult in good health.

The genes are TRBV24-1 and TRBJ2-2; TRBD1 matches 8 bases. Germline values: CDR1 KGHDR, CDR2 SFDVKD. J was trimmed by 1 base and V by 5 bases; bases with no gene match: 8. This CDR3 is built from 17 residues. CDR3 DNA sequence: TGTGCCACCAGTGGCCTCACAGGGGGTAGGAACACCGGGGAGCTGTTTTTT. The encoded protein is CATSGLTGGRNTGELFF.

V and J are TRBV7-2 and TRBJ1-1; no firm D call. The CDR3 extends over 14 amino acids. The V end lost 2 bases, the J end lost 1 base, and 8 bases lay between the germline ends. Germline-derived CDR1 and CDR2 are SGHTA and FQGNSA. The CDR3 loop is CASSLLRENTEAFF. DNA for the CDR3: TGTGCCAGCAGCTTACTGAGGGAGAACACTGAAGCTTTCTTT.

J is TRBJ2-7 and V is TRBV7-8; 7 nucleotides match TRBD1. Germline V gene lookup returns CDR1 SGHVS and CDR2 FQNEAQ. This CDR3 comprises 12 residues. V was clipped by 5 bases and J by 7 bases; unmatched bases: 5. The CDR3 spells CASSLKTGEQYF. The CDR3 DNA reads TGTGCCAGCAGCCTAAAGACAGGGGAGCAGTACTTC.

The V call is TRBV27, the J call TRBJ2-2; perhaps TRBD2 as D (6 bases). The ends were cut back, 6 bases at V and 1 base at J, with 15 bases in the middle. The CDR3 is made up of 16 amino acids. Germline CDR1 reads MNHEY; CDR2 reads SMNVEV (reference sequence). CDR3 sequence (DNA): TGTGCCAGCAGATATACTAGCTCGCGGAACACCGGGGAGCTGTTTTTT. Its translation: CASRYTSSRNTGELFF.

The CDR3 DNA follows: TGTGCCAGCAGCTTATGGGGGATGAACACCGGGGAGCTGTTTTTT. Protein: CASSLWGMNTGELFF. This rearrangement joins TRBV7-2 to TRBJ2-2; D is perhaps TRBD1 or TRBD2 (5 bases each). Trimming removed 2 bases at V and 1 base at J, with 8 bases between. This CDR3 spans 15 amino acids. Germline V gene data show CDR1 as SGHTA and CDR2 as FQGNSA.

The chain is built from TRBV4-1 and TRBJ2-3; D might be TRBD2 (5 bases). The germline gives CDR1 MGHRA, CDR2 YSYEKL. Trimming cost V 4 bases and J 0 bases, with 11 bases left between them. The CDR3 is 15 residues long. The CDR3: CASSRGGESTDTQYF. Written as DNA, the CDR3 is TGCGCCAGCAGCCGCGGTGGGGAGAGCACAGATACGCAGTATTTT.

The gene calls are TRBV12-3 or TRBV12-4 and TRBJ2-7, with a possible D match to TRBD1 (5 bases). Deletions cut 6 bases from V and 4 bases from J, with 10 bases between. This CDR3 region has 12 residues. The CDR3 DNA sequence: TGTGCCAGCAGCAATAGGGGATACGAGCAGTACTTC. The encoded protein is CASSNRGYEQYF.

The chain couples TRBV19 to TRBJ2-1; D may be TRBD1 or TRBD2 (5 bases each). Germline-derived CDR1 and CDR2 are LNHDA and SQIVND (reference sequence). Trimming left V 3 bases short and J 6 bases short, with 15 bases between. The CDR3 has 15 amino acids. CDR3 sequence (DNA): TGTGCCAGTAGTATCGGGGCTAGAGGGCTCAATGAGCAGTTCTTC. Translating it yields CASSIGARGLNEQFF.

The J gene is TRBJ2-7, the V gene TRBV7-8; D remains unclear. The CDR3 is made up of 14 amino acids. Germline V gene data show CDR1 as SGHVS and CDR2 as FQNEAQ. Trimming stripped 2 bases from V and 0 bases from J, with 8 bases between. CDR3 region: CASSLRRNSYEQYF. In DNA, the CDR3 is TGTGCCAGCAGCTTAAGGCGGAACTCCTACGAGCAGTACTTC.

This chain uses TRBV5-8 with TRBJ2-7; 7 bases line up with TRBD2. Trimming at V came to 4 bases and at J to 4 bases, leaving 11 bases not matched to a gene. CDR1 is SGHTS and CDR2 is YDEGEE in the germline V gene. The CDR3 totals 15 residues. CDR3 nucleotides: TGTGCCAGCAGCCAATGGTCTAGCGGAGTTTACGAGCAGTACTTC. The encoded protein is CASSQWSSGVYEQYF.

This clone was seen once. V and J are TRBV5-1 and TRBJ2-1, with D hard to call. With 0 bases removed from V and 8 bases from J, the gap between germline ends came to 12 bases. The CDR3 consists of 14 residues. Germline V gene sequence: CDR1 SGHRS, CDR2 YFSETQ. The DNA of the CDR3 is TGCGCCAGCAGCTTGGCCACCGGGTTAGATGAGCAGTTCTTC. Residues: CASSLATGLDEQFF.

This chain's CDR3 is CASSLFPVDRGVDTGELFF. The CDR3 bases are TGTGCCAGCAGCTTATTTCCCGTAGACAGGGGGGTCGACACCGGGGAGCTGTTTTTT. The J gene is TRBJ2-2, the V gene TRBV7-3; TRBD1 aligns across 9 bases. Trimming took 2 bases from V and 3 from J; bases not matched to a gene: 13. This CDR3 has 19 amino acids. Per germline, CDR1 SGHTA and CDR2 FQGTGA.

This sequence joins TRBV28 and TRBJ1-5; D is perhaps TRBD1 (5 bases). The CDR3 is 18 amino acids. Germline V CDR1 and CDR2: MDHEN, SYDVKM. Between the trimmed V and J ends, which lost 5 bases and 6 bases, there was a span of 26 bases. The CDR3 is CASSHQLPGRRSRQPQHF. The CDR3 nucleotides are TGTGCCAGCAGTCACCAGCTCCCGGGACGTAGGAGTCGTCAGCCCCAGCATTTT. Together with reference TRBV28 and TRBJ1-5, the CDR3 gives the full variable domain: DVKVTQSSRYLVKRTGEKVFLECVQDMDHENMFWYRQDPGLGLRLIYFSYDVKMKEKGDIPEGYSVSREKKERFSLILESASTNQTSMYLCASSHQLPGRRSRQPQHFGDGTRLSIL.

The CDR3 region is CASSLAVLQGMNTEAFF. CDR3 sequence (DNA): TGCGCCAGCAGCTTGGCCGTTCTACAGGGAATGAACACTGAAGCTTTCTTT. The chain carries TRBV5-1 and TRBJ1-1; TRBD1 might be the D (6 bases). CDR3 length: 17 residues. Germline V gene lookup returns CDR1 SGHRS and CDR2 YFSETQ. Trimming removed 0 bases from V and 0 bases from J, with 15 bases in between.

The J gene is TRBJ2-7, the V gene TRBV11-2, with no clear D. V was cut by 2 bases and J by 2 bases, with 7 bases left in between. Per germline, CDR1 SGHAT and CDR2 FQNNGV. The CDR3 sequence is 13 residues long. As DNA, the CDR3 is TGTGCCAGCAGCTTACGCGAAACCTACGAGCAGTACTTC. Residues: CASSLRETYEQYF.

Only one count was recorded for this clone. V is TRBV6-6 and J is TRBJ1-4; the D gene is possibly TRBD1 (5 bases). CDR1 is MNHNY and CDR2 is SVGAGI in the germline V gene (reference sequence). V dropped 4 bases and J dropped 13 bases, with 16 bases sitting between them. The CDR3 sequence is 13 residues long. CDR3 sequence: CASSWDSLEGLFF. The CDR3 nucleotides are TGTGCCAGCAGTTGGGACTCTTTGGAAGGACTGTTTTTT.

The rearrangement joins TRBV6-5 to TRBJ2-1, with TRBD1 matching over 8 bases. The CDR3 is made up of 14 amino acids. The V segment lost 7 bases and the J segment 5 bases; nucleotides outside the gene matches: 7. Germline V gene data show CDR1 as MNHEY and CDR2 as SVGAGI. The DNA of the CDR3 is TGTGCCAGCACCGAGGACAGGGTTAACAATGAGCAGTTCTTC. Protein sequence: CASTEDRVNNEQFF.

The chain combines TRBV27 with TRBJ1-4, with TRBD1 matching 8 bases. The CDR3 runs 13 residues. Germline trimming cut 2 bases from V and 7 bases from J; bases unmatched to any gene: 0. The V gene's germline CDR1 is MNHEY and CDR2 SMNVEV (reference sequence). This CDR3 is CASSLDRGEKLFF. The CDR3 nucleotides are TGTGCCAGCAGTTTAGACAGGGGTGAAAAACTGTTTTTT.

This chain joins TRBV28 and TRBJ1-1; D may be TRBD1 (6 bases). Trimming removed 5 bases from V and 3 bases from J, with 19 bases in between. The CDR3 has 16 amino acids. Per the germline V gene, CDR1 is MDHEN and CDR2 is SYDVKM. CDR3 amino acids: CASSPLPQGVHTEAFF. For the CDR3, the DNA is TGTGCCAGCAGTCCCCTTCCACAGGGAGTTCACACTGAAGCTTTCTTT.

This clone has more than one count but fewer than ten. This chain links TRBV6-5 with TRBJ1-5, with D maybe TRBD1 (5 bases). This CDR3 is built from 15 residues. Per germline, CDR1 MNHEY and CDR2 SVGAGI. The ends were cut back, 8 bases at V and 3 bases at J, with 17 bases in the middle. CDR3 nucleotides: TGTGCCAGCGGGTTAGTGTTAGGGACCAATCAGCCCCAGCATTTT. Translation gives CASGLVLGTNQPQHF.

The chain is built from TRBV25-1 and TRBJ1-2; 8 bases fit TRBD1. In germline, CDR1 is MGHDK, CDR2 SYGVNS. The V segment lost 3 bases and the J segment 2 bases; nucleotides outside the gene matches: 2. CDR3 length equals 14 residues. The CDR3 region is CASSETGANYGYTF. CDR3 coding DNA: TGTGCCAGCAGTGAGACAGGGGCAAACTATGGCTACACCTTC.

The rearrangement links TRBV28 to TRBJ2-3; 11 bases are shared with TRBD2. The germline CDR1 and CDR2 sequences are MDHEN and SYDVKM. Trimming removed 4 bases from V and 2 bases from J; junction bases left unmatched: 11. The CDR3 has 18 amino acids. CDR3 coding DNA: TGTGCCAGCAGTTCATTGTCGGGACTAGCGGAGGACACAGATACGCAGTATTTT. Residues: CASSSLSGLAEDTDTQYF.

The CDR3, as DNA: TGTGCCAGCAGTTACTCAGGGGGGTCTGGAAACACCATATATTTT. As protein: CASSYSGGSGNTIYF. The chain combines TRBV6-5 with TRBJ1-3; tentative D call: TRBD1 (6 bases). The germline CDR1 and CDR2 sequences are MNHEY and SVGAGI. Between the trimmed V and J ends, which lost 0 bases and 1 base, there was a span of 7 bases. The CDR3 runs to 15 residues.

The rearrangement joins TRBV28 to TRBJ2-5, with a tentative D call TRBD1 (6 bases). This CDR3 is built from 13 residues. Germline V gene lookup returns CDR1 MDHEN and CDR2 SYDVKM. V was clipped by 6 bases and J by 7 bases, with 15 bases between them. The CDR3: CASSTTGIGTQYF. CDR3 coding DNA: TGTGCCAGCAGCACTACAGGGATTGGGACCCAGTACTTC.

The V and J genes are TRBV5-4 and TRBJ2-5, with 9 bases lining up with TRBD1. CDR1 is SGHNT and CDR2 is YYREEE in the germline V gene (reference sequence). The trim removed 4 bases at V and 5 bases at J, leaving 15 bases unmatched. The CDR3 length is 17 residues. CDR3 loop: CASSHPGNRGRGETQYF. Here the CDR3 DNA reads TGTGCCAGCAGCCATCCCGGAAACAGGGGGCGAGGGGAGACCCAGTACTTC.

The chain couples TRBV5-1 to TRBJ1-3; weak D call: TRBD1 (5 bases). Trimming left V 1 base short and J 2 bases short, with 13 bases between. Per the germline V gene, CDR1 is SGHRS and CDR2 is YFSETQ. CDR3 length equals 16 residues. CDR3 residues: CASSLLSRGTGNTIYF. For the CDR3, the DNA is TGCGCCAGCAGCTTGTTATCGAGGGGCACTGGAAACACCATATATTTT.

The chain carries TRBV5-1 and TRBJ2-1; 7 positions agree with TRBD2. The V gene end was trimmed by 5 bases and the J gene end by 7 bases; junction bases not matched to a gene: 9. Germline V CDR1 and CDR2: SGHRS, YFSETQ. The CDR3 contains 14 residues. The DNA for the CDR3 is TGCGCCAGCAGAGTAAGCGGGACTACTAATGAGCAGTTCTTC. This sequence encodes CASRVSGTTNEQFF.

This chain links TRBV19 with TRBJ2-6, with 8 bases lining up with TRBD1. From germline, CDR1 is LNHDA and CDR2 SQIVND (reference sequence). This CDR3 has 18 amino acids. Losses at the gene ends were 4 bases for V and 2 bases for J; bases not matched to a gene: 10. CDR3 nucleotides: TGTGCCAGTAGTACGAACAGGGGGGTACTCGCTGGGGCCAACGTCCTGACTTTC. It encodes CASSTNRGVLAGANVLTF.

The chain carries TRBV5-1 and TRBJ1-1; 9 nucleotides align to TRBD1. With V trimmed by 6 bases and J by 4 bases, 7 bases remained unmatched. This CDR3 is 14 amino acids long. Per germline, CDR1 SGHRS and CDR2 YFSETQ. The DNA for the CDR3 is TGCGCCAGCAAAGGACAGGGGTCGGGCACTGAAGCTTTCTTT. Translated, it gives CASKGQGSGTEAFF. Supplemented by reference TRBV5-1 and TRBJ1-1, the full variable domain reads KAGVTQTPRYLIKTRGQQVTLSCSPISGHRSVSWYQQTPGQGLQFLFEYFSETQRNKGNFPGRFSGRQFSNSRSEMNVSTLELGDSALYLCASKGQGSGTEAFFGQGTRLTVV.

This clone was counted a single time. The rearrangement joins TRBV5-5 to TRBJ2-3; 14 bases are shared with TRBD2. This CDR3 has 17 residues. CDR1 and CDR2 (germline): SGHKS, YYEKEE (reference sequence). V shed 2 bases, J shed 4 bases, and the junction held 6 bases outside the gene matches. In DNA form, the CDR3 reads TGTGCCAGCAGCTTCCTGGGACTAGCGGGAGTGGCAGATACGCAGTATTTT. Translation: CASSFLGLAGVADTQYF.

This chain links TRBV15 with TRBJ1-2; perhaps TRBD1 as D (5 bases). Trimming shortened V by 0 bases and J by 8 bases, and 13 bases separated the two germline ends. This CDR3 is 14 amino acids long. Germline CDR1 LNHNV, CDR2 YYDKDF (reference sequence). The CDR3 coding sequence is TGTGCCACCAGCAGAGATCGGGTGCAGGGAGGCTACACCTTC. Encoded protein: CATSRDRVQGGYTF.

The rearrangement links TRBV7-3 to TRBJ2-2, with a weak D call TRBD2 (6 bases). CDR3 length: 13 residues. Trimming removed 5 bases from V and 6 bases from J, with 10 bases in between. Germline CDR1 reads SGHTA; CDR2 reads FQGTGA. The CDR3 spells CASSLGTPGELFF. Written as DNA, the CDR3 is TGTGCCAGCAGCCTAGGGACTCCCGGGGAGCTGTTTTTT. The whole variable domain, remainder taken from reference TRBV7-3 and TRBJ2-2, is GAGVSQTPSNKVTEKGKYVELRCDPISGHTALYWYRQSLGQGPEFLIYFQGTGAADDSGLPNDRFFAVRPEGSVSTLKIQRTERGDSAVYLCASSLGTPGELFFGEGSRLTVL.